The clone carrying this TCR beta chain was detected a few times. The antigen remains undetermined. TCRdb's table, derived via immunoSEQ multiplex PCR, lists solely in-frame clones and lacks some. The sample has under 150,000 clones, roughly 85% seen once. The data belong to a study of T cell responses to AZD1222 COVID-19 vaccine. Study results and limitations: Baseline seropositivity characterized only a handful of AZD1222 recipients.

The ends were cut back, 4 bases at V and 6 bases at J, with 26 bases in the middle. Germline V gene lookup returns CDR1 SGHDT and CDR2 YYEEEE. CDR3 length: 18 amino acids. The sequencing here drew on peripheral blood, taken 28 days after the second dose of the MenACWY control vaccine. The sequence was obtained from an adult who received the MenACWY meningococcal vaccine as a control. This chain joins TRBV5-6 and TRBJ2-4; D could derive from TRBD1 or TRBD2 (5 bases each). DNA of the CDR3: TGTGCCAGCAGCCTCCTTTTTTCAGGGACCCTAGCTGGAAACATTCAGTACTTC. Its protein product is CASSLLFSGTLAGNIQYF.